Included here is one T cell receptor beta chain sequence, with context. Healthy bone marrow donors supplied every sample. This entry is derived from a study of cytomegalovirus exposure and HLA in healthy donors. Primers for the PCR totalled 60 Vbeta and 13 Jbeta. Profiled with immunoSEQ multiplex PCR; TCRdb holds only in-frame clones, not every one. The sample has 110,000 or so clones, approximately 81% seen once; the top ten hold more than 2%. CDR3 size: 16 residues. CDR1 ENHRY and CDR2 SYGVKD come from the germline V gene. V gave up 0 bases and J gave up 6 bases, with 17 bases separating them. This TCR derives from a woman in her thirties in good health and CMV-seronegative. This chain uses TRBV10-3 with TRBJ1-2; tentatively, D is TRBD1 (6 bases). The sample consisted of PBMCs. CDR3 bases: TGTGCCATCAGTGAGTCCAGACAGGCTGAGGCGGATGGCTACACCTTC. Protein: CAISESRQAEADGYTF.